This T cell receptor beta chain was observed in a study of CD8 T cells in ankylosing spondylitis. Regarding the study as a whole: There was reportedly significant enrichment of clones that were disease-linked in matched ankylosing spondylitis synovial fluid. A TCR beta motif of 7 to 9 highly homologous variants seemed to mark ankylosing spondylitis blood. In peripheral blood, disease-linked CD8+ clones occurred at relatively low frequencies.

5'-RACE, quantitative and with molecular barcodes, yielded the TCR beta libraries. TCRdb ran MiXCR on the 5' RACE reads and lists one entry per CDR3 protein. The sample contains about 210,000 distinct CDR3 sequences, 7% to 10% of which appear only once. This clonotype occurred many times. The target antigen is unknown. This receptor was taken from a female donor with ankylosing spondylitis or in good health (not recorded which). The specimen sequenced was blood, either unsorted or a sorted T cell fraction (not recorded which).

The CDR3 nucleotides are TGTGCCAGCAGCGTGGGGGGGAGGGATGAGCAGTTCTTC. Its protein is CASSVGGRDEQFF. The chain combines TRBV9 with TRBJ2-1; 7 bases fit TRBD2. Germline values: CDR1 SGDLS, CDR2 YYNGEE. V lost 2 bases to trimming and J lost 8 bases; unmatched junction nucleotides: 4. The CDR3 loop spans 13 amino acids.